This T cell receptor beta chain was recovered during a study of CXCR3-negative and CXCR3-positive naive CD8 T cells. Study-wide points: Diversity proved comparably high across both naive subsets and much lower in memory CD8+ cells. The TRBV-TRBJ usage of naive CXCR3-negative and CXCR3-positive cells was similar, but that of memory cells differed.

The CDR3 contains 15 residues. Germline CDR1 reads SQVTM; CDR2 reads ANQGSEA. In preparing the TRB cDNA libraries, 5' RACE with UMI labels was used. TCRdb re-called the 5' RACE reads and catalogs CDR3 proteins one per entry, DNA excluded. The data show fewer than 60,000 distinct CDR3 sequences, and the top ten clones hold roughly 1.6%. Identification of naive CD8+ T cells rested on CD45RO-CCR7+CD27+CD95- status. A word on this clonotype: Antigen specificity is unknown.

This TCR was recovered from a human donor in good health. Some clones in this sample may be carry-over from other donors' samples. The chain combines TRBV29-1 with TRBJ2-7; lacking DNA, the TRBD1 call made by TCRdb goes unchecked. The sequenced sample consisted of naive CXCR3- CD8+ T cells from blood. Subset in this sample: CD45RO-CCR7+CD27+CD95- naive CD8+ T cells lacking CXCR3 (TNR3-). CDR3 sequence reads: CSVAKGRYDSYEQYF.